The clone carrying this TCR beta chain appeared once. Generated by immunoSEQ multiplex PCR, the TCRdb table keeps only in-frame clones and is missing some. This table holds approximately 6,000 clones, roughly 90% found once. This entry belongs to a study of blood T cell repertoires in COVID-19. Per germline, CDR1 MGHRA and CDR2 YSYEKL. CDR3 size: 16 residues. Trimming took 1 base from V and 2 from J; bases not matched to a gene: 7. Sequencing used peripheral blood. The chain is built from TRBV4-1 and TRBJ1-1; 7 nucleotides match TRBD1. The sequence derives from a man in his 60s with acute or convalescent COVID-19. For the CDR3, the DNA is TGCGCCAGCAGCCAAGGGTACAGGGGAGTTAACACTGAAGCTTTCTTT. Its translation: CASSQGYRGVNTEAFF.